This TCR beta chain appears in the sequencing data of a study of blood T cell repertoires in COVID-19. Whole-study context: Sources were T cells, B-cell-depleted T cells, or PBMCs; the material itself was cDNA or gDNA.

Researchers sorted participants into cohorts using their self-reported clinical history. Sequencing was performed with immunoSEQ multiplex PCR; in TCRdb, only in-frame clones are kept and a portion is missing. Here the sample spans about 200,000 clones, about 88% being singletons. Sequencing input: PBMCs or T cells enriched from blood (not recorded which). This clonotype originated in a woman in her thirties or forties in a cohort exposed to, infected with or recovered from COVID-19 (not recorded which).

CDR3 coding DNA: TGTGCCAGCAGTGATCGGGACAGGGTTTATGAAAAACTGTTTTTT. Protein: CASSDRDRVYEKLFF. This chain links TRBV6-2 or TRBV6-3 with TRBJ1-4; 9 nucleotides match TRBD1. V shed 5 bases and J 6 bases; nucleotides not matched to a gene: 7. CDR1 is MNHEY and CDR2 is SVGEGT in the germline V gene. The CDR3 runs to 15 residues.